The T cell receptor (beta chain) under discussion was sequenced for a study of Ad26.COV2.S vaccination and SARS-CoV-2 variants. The wider study: Each vaccinee took Ad26.COV2.S intramuscularly, once or twice 56 days apart. Overall study findings and caveats: People who got the vaccine or the placebo had similar non-spike TCR breadth. Spike-specific TCR breadth was greater after Ad26.COV2.S than placebo.

Worth noting for this clone: Its specificity is not known.

Profiling relied on immunoSEQ multiplex PCR, and the TCRdb table lists in-frame clones only, not all of them. The sample has roughly 300,000 clones; around 88% are singletons. Treatment reported: some 19 received Ad26.COV2.S at low or high dose, single or two shots; about 5 received placebo; per-sample allocation not given. Repertoires come from day 63 after the first vaccine or placebo injection. V lost 2 bases and J lost 3; bases outside the gene matches: 3. Germline-derived CDR1 and CDR2 are SGHTA and FQGNSA. This CDR3 has 14 residues. This specimen consisted of peripheral blood, obtained in a trial of Ad26.COV2.S vaccine versus placebo. The chain uses TRBV7-2 and TRBJ2-7; 8 bases line up with TRBD1. The clonotype comes from a person between 18 and 65 years old who received the Ad26.COV2.S COVID-19 vaccine or a placebo. The CDR3 sequence: CASSLWTGIYEQYF. CDR3 DNA sequence: TGTGCCAGCAGCTTATGGACAGGGATCTACGAGCAGTACTTC.